This is a list of T cell receptor beta chains from one sample in a study of shared clonotypes between healthy human individuals. Sequencing was performed with immunoSEQ multiplex PCR; in TCRdb, only in-frame clones are kept and a portion is missing. The sample lists roughly 1 million clones, roughly 70% occurring once. Sequenced: memory CD4+ T cells sorted from blood. These receptors originate from a man younger than 30 in good health. Both conserved end residues are part of each CDR3. The order of the fields is clone size, D gene, V gene, J gene, CDR3 DNA, CDR3 protein. D genes are given only for firm matches. Some rows mark clone size as missing; the rest say once, few, many or name a class of expanded clone.

>once|.|TRBV5-1|TRBJ1-4
TGCGCCAGCAACTTGGGGGGGTCAGGTGAAAAACTGTTTTTT
CASNLGGSGEKLFF
>few|TRBD2|TRBV6-1|TRBJ2-5
TGTGCCAGCAGTGAACTCGCGGGAGTAAAAGAGACCCAGTACTTC
CASSELAGVKETQYF
>once|.|TRBV7-8|TRBJ2-1
TGTGCCAGCAGCTTAGAACAGGGTCGGGAGCAGTTCTTC
CASSLEQGREQFF
>.|.|TRBV7-6|TRBJ2-3
TGTGCCAGCAGCCCTAGAGGGTCCGGACTCACAGATACGCAGTATTTT
CASSPRGSGLTDTQYF
>.|.|TRBV7-2|TRBJ2-7
TGTGCCAGCAGCCCAGACTTCGGGACTCATTACGAGCAGTACTTC
CASSPDFGTHYEQYF
>once|TRBD1|TRBV6-1|TRBJ2-1
TGTGCCAGCTCTGCCGGGACAGGGGTATACAATGAGCAGTTCTTC
CASSAGTGVYNEQFF
>.|TRBD1|TRBV7-8|TRBJ1-5
TGTGCCAGCAGCTTGGACAGGGCTCAGCCCCAGCATTTT
CASSLDRAQPQHF
>.|TRBD1|TRBV7-9|TRBJ2-1
TGTGCCAGCAGCCCCGGGACAGGGGGCGTTGATGAGCAGTTCTTC
CASSPGTGGVDEQFF
>.|.|TRBV6-5|TRBJ1-1
TGTGCCAGCAGTCCCCGTGAAGTTACGAACACTGAAGCTTTCTTT
CASSPREVTNTEAFF
>once|.|TRBV6-6|TRBJ1-5
TGTGCCAGCACTCAGCTGGTTAATAGCAATCAGCCCCAGCATTTT
CASTQLVNSNQPQHF
>.|.|TRBV27|TRBJ2-1
TGTGCCAGCAGTTTAAATCCGCCAAATGAGCAGTTCTTC
CASSLNPPNEQFF
>.|.|TRBV5-1|TRBJ2-3
TGCGCCAGCAGCTTGGGGGTTCTCAATGCGGGCTTCATCACAGATACGCAGTATTTT
CASSLGVLNAGFITDTQYF
>.|.|TRBV7-2|TRBJ1-3
TGTGCCAGCAGCTTGCTACGGGACCCCGGAAACACCATATATTTT
CASSLLRDPGNTIYF
>.|.|TRBV6-6|TRBJ1-2
TGTGCCAGCACTTCGACATGGGGGTCGGACTATGGCTACACCTTC
CASTSTWGSDYGYTF
>few|.|TRBV11-2|TRBJ1-4
TGTGCCAGCAGCTTGGCGGAAGGGGAAAAACTGTTTTTT
CASSLAEGEKLFF
>once|.|TRBV15|TRBJ1-1
TGTGCCACCAGCACCATGGACAGTTTGAACACTGAAGCTTTCTTT
CATSTMDSLNTEAFF
>.|TRBD1|TRBV6-1|TRBJ2-7
TGTGCCAGCAGTACGAGGGACAGGGGGCACTACGAGCAGTACTTC
CASSTRDRGHYEQYF
>.|TRBD1|TRBV7-9|TRBJ2-7
TGTGCCAGCAGCCCTAAGCTCGGACAGGGGGACTACGAGCAGTACTTC
CASSPKLGQGDYEQYF
>.|.|TRBV30|TRBJ2-1
TGTGCCTGGAGTGTACGGGGCAATGAGCAGTTCTTC
CAWSVRGNEQFF
>.|TRBD2|TRBV10-3|TRBJ2-2
TGTGCCATCAGTGTCAGCGGGGGGAACACCGGGGAGCTGTTTTTT
CAISVSGGNTGELFF
>.|TRBD1|TRBV29-1|TRBJ1-1
TGCAGTGATCAGGGGGACACTGAAGCTTTCTTT
CSDQGDTEAFF
>.|.|TRBV7-2|TRBJ2-3
TGTGCCAGCAGCTTAGCTGAGGCGGGGGCTCAGTATTTT
CASSLAEAGAQYF
>.|TRBD1|TRBV15|TRBJ2-2
TGTGCCACCAGCCCGGGACAGGGGGGAATCGGGGAGCTGTTTTTT
CATSPGQGGIGELFF
>.|TRBD1|TRBV30|TRBJ2-3
TGTGCCTGGAGTGCCGGGACAGGGAGCACAGATACGCAGTATTTT
CAWSAGTGSTDTQYF
>.|TRBD2|TRBV5-4|TRBJ2-3
TGTGCCAGCAGCGCCACTAGCGGGAGGGGCACAGATACGCAGTATTTT
CASSATSGRGTDTQYF
>.|.|TRBV7-9|TRBJ1-1
TGTGCCAGCAGCTCGCTACAGGGAAACACTGAAGCTTTCTTT
CASSSLQGNTEAFF
>.|.|TRBV9|TRBJ1-3
TGTGCCAGCAGCGTATCAACAGGGAAGCTCTCTGGAAACACCATATATTTT
CASSVSTGKLSGNTIYF
>.|.|TRBV5-1|TRBJ2-1
TGCGCCAGCAGCTTACCTAGCAAATCACAGGAGCAGTTCTTC
CASSLPSKSQEQFF
>.|.|TRBV5-1|TRBJ2-5
TGCGCCAGCAAGGAGACCCAGTACTTC
CASKETQYF
>.|TRBD1|TRBV2|TRBJ2-2
TGTGCCAGCAGGGGGCAGGGGGTGAACACCGGGGAGCTGTTTTTT
CASRGQGVNTGELFF
>many|TRBD1|TRBV28|TRBJ1-2
TGTGCCAGCAGTTCCTTCTCGACAGGGGGTCTCTATGGCTACACCTTC
CASSSFSTGGLYGYTF
>.|.|TRBV7-9|TRBJ1-4
TGTGCCAGCAGCCTAAGCGGGGGACTCGAAAAACTGTTTTTT
CASSLSGGLEKLFF
>.|.|TRBV5-1|TRBJ2-3
TGCGCCAGCAGCTTGGTCCCCCCGGCAGCGGGTAGTGTGGGTGCAGATACGCAGTATTTT
CASSLVPPAAGSVGADTQYF
>many|.|TRBV7-9|TRBJ2-1
TGTGCCAGCCGCTCAAATGAGCAGTTCTTC
CASRSNEQFF
>few|.|TRBV9|TRBJ2-3
TGTGCCAGCAGCGTAGACGCTTTCACAGATACGCAGTATTTT
CASSVDAFTDTQYF
>many|TRBD1|TRBV5-6|TRBJ2-7
TGTGCCAGCAGGAGACAGGGGGCTTTCGAGCAGTACTTC
CASRRQGAFEQYF
>.|TRBD2|TRBV5-1|TRBJ2-1
TGCGCCAGCAGCCAGAGGGAGGGTCCCTACAATGAGCAGTTCTTC
CASSQREGPYNEQFF
>.|TRBD1|TRBV19|TRBJ2-7
TGTGCCAACCACTACCGGGACAGGGCCTACGAGCAGTACTTC
CANHYRDRAYEQYF
>.|TRBD1|TRBV27|TRBJ1-2
TGTGCCAGCAGCCGGGGGGGACAGGTTGCGTCGGGCTACACCTTC
CASSRGGQVASGYTF
>.|.|TRBV4-1|TRBJ1-2
TGCGCCAGCAGCCAAGGGACGGGAAACTATGGCTACACCTTC
CASSQGTGNYGYTF
>.|TRBD2|TRBV18|TRBJ2-3
TGTGCCAGCTCACCTAGCGGGGGCGACACAGATACGCAGTATTTT
CASSPSGGDTDTQYF
>few|.|TRBV29-1|TRBJ1-5
TGCAGCGTTGGATCCAGCAATCAGCCCCAGCATTTT
CSVGSSNQPQHF
>.|.|TRBV10-1|TRBJ2-1
TGCGCCAGCAGTGAGTCAGCCCGGGAGCGGGCCCACTCCTACAATGAGCAGTTCTTC
CASSESARERAHSYNEQFF
>.|.|TRBV28|TRBJ2-2
TGTGCCAGCAGCCCCGGGGGACTGAGGACCGGGGAGCTGTTTTTT
CASSPGGLRTGELFF
>.|TRBD2|TRBV9|TRBJ2-1
TGTGCCAGCAGCGTAGTTCACGGGGGGGCCATTAACAATGAGCAGTTCTTC
CASSVVHGGAINNEQFF
>few|.|TRBV30|TRBJ1-5
TGTGCCTGGAGTGTACAAGGGGGAAATCAGCCCCAGCATTTT
CAWSVQGGNQPQHF
>.|TRBD1|TRBV7-8|TRBJ2-7
TGTGCCAGCAGCTTACAAGGGACAGGGGGCTACGAGCAGTACTTC
CASSLQGTGGYEQYF
>.|TRBD2|TRBV4-1|TRBJ2-3
TGCGCCAGCAGCCCACGACTAGCGGGAGCTGATACGCAGTATTTT
CASSPRLAGADTQYF
>once|.|TRBV19|TRBJ1-2
TGTGCCAGTAGAAGTGACAGTCTCTATGGCTACACCTTC
CASRSDSLYGYTF
>.|.|TRBV6-1|TRBJ1-2
TGTGCCAGCAGTGCTTCGGGGGCAGGTGGCTACACCTTC
CASSASGAGGYTF
>.|.|TRBV7-9|TRBJ2-7
TGTGCCAGCAGCTTACTACAGGGACACGAGCAGTACTTC
CASSLLQGHEQYF
>.|.|TRBV20-1|TRBJ1-1
TGCAGTGCTGCTGGGCGGACTGAAGCTTTCTTT
CSAAGRTEAFF
>.|.|TRBV6-6|TRBJ2-2
TGTGCCAGCAGTTCCGCGTTGGGCATCGGGGAGCTGTTTTTT
CASSSALGIGELFF